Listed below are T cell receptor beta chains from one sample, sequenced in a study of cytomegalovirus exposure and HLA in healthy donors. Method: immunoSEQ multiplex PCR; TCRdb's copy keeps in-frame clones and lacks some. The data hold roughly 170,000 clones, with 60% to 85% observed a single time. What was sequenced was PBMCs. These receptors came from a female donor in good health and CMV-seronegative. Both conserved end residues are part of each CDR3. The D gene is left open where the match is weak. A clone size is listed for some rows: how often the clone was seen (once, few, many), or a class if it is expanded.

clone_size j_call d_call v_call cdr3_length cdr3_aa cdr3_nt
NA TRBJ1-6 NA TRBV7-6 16 CASSYSGTSYNSPLHF TGTGCCAGCAGCTACTCGGGAACCTCCTATAATTCACCCCTCCACTTT
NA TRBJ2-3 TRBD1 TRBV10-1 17 CASSASLGTGGTDTQYF TGCGCCAGCAGTGCGTCCCTGGGGACAGGGGGTACAGATACGCAGTATTTT
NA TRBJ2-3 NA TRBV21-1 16 CASSKRPGWSTDTQYF TGTGCCAGCAGCAAACGCCCGGGATGGAGCACAGATACGCAGTATTTT
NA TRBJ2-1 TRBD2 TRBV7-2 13 CASSDGLAGPKFF TGTGCCAGCAGCGACGGACTAGCGGGGCCGAAGTTCTTC
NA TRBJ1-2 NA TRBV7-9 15 CASSLGLWGGYGYTF TGTGCCAGCAGCTTAGGACTTTGGGGCGGCTATGGCTACACCTTC
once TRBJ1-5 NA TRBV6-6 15 CASSYSQVRYQPQHF TGTGCCAGCAGTTACTCCCAGGTGCGCTATCAGCCCCAGCATTTT
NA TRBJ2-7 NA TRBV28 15 CASRRMLQGNYEQYF TGTGCCAGCAGACGGATGTTACAGGGAAACTACGAGCAGTACTTC
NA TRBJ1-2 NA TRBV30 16 CAWSGMQRTANYGYTF TGTGCCTGGAGTGGGATGCAACGGACAGCTAACTATGGCTACACCTTC
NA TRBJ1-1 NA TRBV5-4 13 CASSLALIDEAFF TGTGCCAGCAGCTTGGCCTTGATAGATGAAGCTTTCTTT
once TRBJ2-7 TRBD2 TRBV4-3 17 CASSQEQSRGGGYEQYF TGCGCCAGCAGCCAAGAACAGTCTCGGGGGGGCGGTTACGAGCAGTACTTC
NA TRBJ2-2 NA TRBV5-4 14 CASSLSDRPGELFF TGTGCCAGCAGCCTATCGGACAGACCCGGGGAGCTGTTTTTT
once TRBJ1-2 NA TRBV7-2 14 CASSFPAGLYGYTF TGTGCCAGCAGCTTTCCCGCGGGGCTCTATGGCTACACCTTC
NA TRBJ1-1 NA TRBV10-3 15 CAISEYRAWGTEAFF TGTGCCATCAGTGAGTACAGGGCGTGGGGCACTGAAGCTTTCTTT
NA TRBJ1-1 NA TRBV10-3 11 CAISDEGEAFF TGTGCCATCAGTGATGAGGGTGAAGCTTTCTTT
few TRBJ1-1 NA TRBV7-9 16 CASSLGRSTQETEAFF TGTGCCAGCAGCTTAGGGAGATCCACACAGGAGACTGAAGCTTTCTTT
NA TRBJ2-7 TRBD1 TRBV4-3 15 CASSQHPDRGFEQYF TGCGCCAGCAGCCAGCACCCGGACAGGGGTTTCGAGCAGTACTTC
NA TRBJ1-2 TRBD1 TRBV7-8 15 CASSSVGGGFGGYTF TGTGCCAGCAGCTCCGTAGGGGGCGGTTTCGGTGGCTACACCTTC
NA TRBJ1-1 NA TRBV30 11 CAWSGPQEAFF TGTGCCTGGAGTGGCCCCCAGGAAGCTTTCTTT
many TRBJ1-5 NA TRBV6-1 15 CASSEGGGGHQPQHF TGTGCCAGCAGTGAAGGAGGCGGGGGGCATCAGCCCCAGCATTTT
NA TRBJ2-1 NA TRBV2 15 CASSVEVSSYNEQFF TGTGCCAGCAGTGTGGAGGTCAGCTCCTACAATGAGCAGTTCTTC
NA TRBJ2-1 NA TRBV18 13 CASSPARANEQFF TGTGCCAGCTCACCGGCCAGGGCTAATGAGCAGTTCTTC
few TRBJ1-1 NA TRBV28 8 CASRGGLF TGTGCCAGCAGGGGAGGATTATTT
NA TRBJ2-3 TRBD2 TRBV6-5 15 CASSYVSGSTDTQYF TGTGCCAGCAGTTACGTGAGCGGGAGTACAGATACGCAGTATTTT
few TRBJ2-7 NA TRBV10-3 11 CAIKLDYEQYF TGTGCCATCAAGCTCGACTACGAGCAGTACTTC
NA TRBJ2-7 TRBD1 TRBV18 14 CASSSDRGSYEQYF TGTGCCAGCTCATCCGACAGGGGGTCCTACGAGCAGTACTTC
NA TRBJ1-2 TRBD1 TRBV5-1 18 CASSLALGQGALDYGYTF TGCGCCAGCAGCTTGGCCTTAGGACAGGGGGCCCTTGACTATGGCTACACCTTC
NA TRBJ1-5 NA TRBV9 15 CASAPTPLIDQPQHF TGTGCCAGCGCACCTACTCCTCTAATAGATCAGCCCCAGCATTTT
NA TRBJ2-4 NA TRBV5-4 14 CASSLAGGVDSQYF TGTGCCAGCAGCTTGGCCGGTGGCGTGGACAGTCAGTACTTC
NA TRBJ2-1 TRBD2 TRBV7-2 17 CASSSTSGTRYGNEQFF TGTGCCAGCAGCTCTACGTCCGGGACTAGGTATGGCAATGAGCAGTTCTTC
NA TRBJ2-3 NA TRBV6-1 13 CASSDPGKDTQYF TGTGCCAGCAGTGACCCAGGGAAAGATACGCAGTATTTT
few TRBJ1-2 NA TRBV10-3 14 CAISGGTAGGSYTF TGTGCCATCAGTGGGGGGACCGCGGGGGGTAGCTACACCTTC
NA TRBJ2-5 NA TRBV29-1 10 CSVGGETQYF TGCAGCGTCGGAGGTGAGACCCAGTACTTC
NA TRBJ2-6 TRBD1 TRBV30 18 CAWSSNRGPPSGANVLTF TGTGCCTGGAGTAGTAACAGGGGACCCCCCTCTGGGGCCAACGTCCTGACTTTC